This TCR beta chain was retrieved from a study of early stage breast cancer tumors. At the level of the study: About 80% of the 16 invasive tumors were ER+, PR+ and HER2-.

Germline CDR1 SQVTM, CDR2 ANQGSEA. CDR3 length: 13 amino acids. Trimming at V came to 3 bases and at J to 4 bases, leaving 3 bases not matched to a gene. The method was immunoSEQ multiplex PCR; TCRdb's version includes in-frame clones alone and lacks a portion of them. The repertoire holds just over 50,000 clones, 78% seen once, with 3% to 4% in the top ten. Findings of the study overall: Tumors had about 2.3-fold higher T cell density than normal breast. Most shared enriched TCRB sequences were commonly generated ones. In most of the 16 patients, blood comparison separated tumor from normal breast.

On this clone: The antigen remains unidentified.

This clonotype was sampled from a person aged 40-50 years with breast cancer. The specimen sequenced was blood. J is TRBJ2-3 and V is TRBV29-1; 8 nucleotides match TRBD1. CDR3 loop: CSVEDRAPDTQYF. The DNA for the CDR3 is TGCAGCGTTGAGGACAGGGCGCCAGATACGCAGTATTTT.